A selection of T cell receptor beta chains follows, all from one sample in a study of blood T cells in healthy people across ages. TCRdb processed the 5' RACE reads anew with MiXCR; each CDR3 protein has one entry. The sample shows 720,000 or so distinct CDR3 sequences, over 40% of them seen only once. The sequenced material came from blood. The receptors stem from a man older than 75 in good health. Both conserved end residues are part of each CDR3. A D gene is named only where the DNA matches it firmly. Size tells how often a clone was seen (once, few, many) or the class of an expanded clone, and some rows leave it out.

>TRBD1|TRBV7-9|few|TRBJ2-7
CASRRETGDEQYF
TGTGCCAGCAGACGAGAGACAGGGGACGAGCAGTACTTC
>.|TRBV6-1|few|TRBJ2-7
CASTHRTYEQYF
TGTGCCAGCACACACAGAACCTACGAGCAGTACTTC
>.|TRBV10-3|.|TRBJ2-7
CAISPAKHPSYNEQYF
TGTGCCATCAGCCCCGCCAAGCATCCTTCCTACAATGAGCAGTACTTC
>.|TRBV20-1|few|TRBJ1-6
CSARDSRLPYSPLHF
TGCAGTGCTAGAGATTCCAGGTTGCCTTATTCACCCCTCCACTTT
>.|TRBV7-9|many|TRBJ2-3
CASSLGSYTDTQYF
TGTGCCAGCAGCTTGGGGAGTTACACAGATACGCAGTATTTT
>.|TRBV5-5|.|TRBJ1-2
CASSPQTDTNYGYTF
TGTGCCAGCAGCCCACAAACGGACACGAACTATGGCTACACCTTC
>.|TRBV28|.|TRBJ1-4
CASSYADGTNEKLFF
TGTGCCAGCAGTTATGCTGATGGGACTAATGAAAAACTGTTTTTT
>.|TRBV20-1|.|TRBJ2-1
CSSHRGANEQFF
TGCAGTTCCCATCGCGGGGCGAATGAGCAGTTCTTC
>.|TRBV28|many|TRBJ2-7
CASSFQQGYSYEQYF
TGTGCCAGCAGTTTTCAACAGGGCTACTCCTACGAGCAGTACTTC
>.|TRBV21-1|.|TRBJ2-7
CASSSRGRILGHEQYF
TGTGCCAGCAGCTCCCGGGGTAGGATACTAGGGCACGAGCAGTACTTC
>TRBD2|TRBV20-1|few|TRBJ2-3
CSASSRGGVTDTQYF
TGCAGTGCTAGTTCGCGGGGGGGTGTCACAGATACGCAGTATTTT
>TRBD1|TRBV2|.|TRBJ1-5
CASSGDRGSPQHF
TGTGCCAGCAGTGGGGACAGGGGATCGCCCCAGCATTTT
>TRBD2|TRBV7-2|few|TRBJ2-3
CASRRLAGESDTQYF
TGTGCCAGCAGAAGGCTAGCGGGAGAGTCAGATACGCAGTATTTT
>TRBD2|TRBV20-1|few|TRBJ2-5
CSARDAGGGSYYQETQYF
TGCAGTGCTAGAGATGCCGGCGGGGGGTCATACTACCAAGAGACCCAGTACTTC
>.|TRBV14|.|TRBJ2-3
CASSLDILSDTQYF
TGTGCCAGCAGCCTCGACATACTATCAGATACGCAGTATTTT
>.|TRBV29-1|many|TRBJ2-7
CSVGDNTYEQYF
TGCAGCGTTGGGGACAACACCTACGAGCAGTACTTC
>TRBD2|TRBV7-2|many|TRBJ2-7
CASSLESAGVNEQYF
TGTGCCAGCAGCTTAGAATCCGCGGGAGTCAACGAGCAGTACTTC
>TRBD2|TRBV2|few|TRBJ2-7
CASSVGLAENSYEQYF
TGTGCCAGCAGTGTGGGACTAGCTGAAAACTCCTACGAGCAGTACTTC
>.|TRBV28|.|TRBJ1-2
CASSSGYRTTNYGYTF
TGTGCCAGCAGTTCCGGGTACAGGACCACAAACTATGGCTACACCTTC
>.|TRBV5-1|few|TRBJ2-6
CASSLDGGRSSGANVLTF
TGCGCCAGCAGCTTGGATGGGGGGCGAAGCTCTGGGGCCAACGTCCTGACTTTC
>.|TRBV20-1|.|TRBJ2-6
CSARDSGSGANVLTF
TGCAGTGCTAGAGATTCAGGTTCTGGGGCCAACGTCCTGACTTTC
>.|TRBV28|.|TRBJ2-1
CASSFQGGRGEQFF
TGTGCCAGCAGTTTTCAGGGTGGCAGGGGTGAGCAGTTCTTC
>.|TRBV11-2|few|TRBJ1-2
CASSQKGYGYTF
TGTGCCAGCAGCCAAAAGGGCTATGGCTACACCTTC
>.|TRBV7-2|.|TRBJ1-6
CASSLARGNNSPLHF
TGTGCCAGCAGCTTAGCCCGGGGGAATAATTCACCCCTCCACTTT
>.|TRBV4-2|.|TRBJ1-1
CASSQGREFTEAFF
TGTGCCAGCAGCCAAGGCAGGGAATTCACTGAAGCTTTCTTT
>.|TRBV3-1|.|TRBJ2-3
CASSPMGLTDTQYF
TGTGCCAGCAGCCCTATGGGTCTCACAGATACGCAGTATTTT
>.|TRBV7-2|.|TRBJ1-2
CVQPRWDGYGYTF
TGTGTCCAGCCCCGGTGGGACGGCTATGGCTACACCTTC
>.|TRBV28|few|TRBJ2-3
CASRAGESTDTQYF
TGTGCCAGCAGGGCAGGGGAGAGCACAGATACGCAGTATTTT
>TRBD2|TRBV20-1|few|TRBJ2-1
CSARRLAGINEQFF
TGCAGTGCCCGCAGACTAGCGGGAATAAATGAGCAGTTCTTC
>.|TRBV6-1|.|TRBJ2-3
CASSLTSVGPDTQYF
TGTGCCAGCAGCCTGACTAGTGTCGGGCCAGATACGCAGTATTTT
>TRBD1|TRBV7-2|few|TRBJ2-1
CASSLVGQGFNEQFF
TGTGCCAGCAGCTTAGTAGGACAGGGATTCAATGAGCAGTTCTTC
>TRBD2|TRBV11-3|few|TRBJ2-7
CASSLDGLAGGEQYF
TGTGCCAGCAGCTTAGACGGTCTAGCGGGAGGCGAGCAGTACTTC
>.|TRBV7-9|.|TRBJ2-2
CASSPPLAANTGELFF
TGTGCCAGCAGCCCCCCCCTGGCAGCGAACACCGGGGAGCTGTTTTTT
>.|TRBV5-1|.|TRBJ1-5
CASSSTGDEPQHF
TGCGCCAGCAGCTCGACAGGTGATGAGCCCCAGCATTTT
>.|TRBV7-2|many|TRBJ2-5
CASSLEGGQETQYF
TGTGCCAGCAGCTTAGAAGGGGGTCAAGAGACCCAGTACTTC
>.|TRBV7-2|few|TRBJ2-7
CASSLGEPGPSSYEQYF
TGTGCCAGCAGCTTAGGGGAACCGGGCCCGAGCTCCTACGAGCAGTACTTC
>.|TRBV7-2|once|TRBJ2-5
CASSQGGLSNEQYF
TGTGCCAGCAGCCAGGGGGGGCTTTCCAATGAGCAGTACTTC
>.|TRBV4-1|.|TRBJ2-1
CASSQDFGSGEQFF
TGCGCCAGCAGCCAAGATTTCGGTAGCGGTGAGCAGTTCTTC
>TRBD1|TRBV6-5|.|TRBJ1-2
CASSNTRRTGFGYTF
TGTGCCAGCAGCAACACCCGGCGGACAGGGTTTGGCTACACCTTC
>.|TRBV7-2|few|TRBJ2-7
CASSKTNSYEQYF
TGTGCCAGCAGCAAAACTAACTCCTACGAGCAGTACTTC
>.|TRBV4-3|few|TRBJ1-6
CASSQDFRENSPLHF
TGCGCCAGCAGCCAAGATTTCAGGGAAAATTCACCCCTCCACTTT
>TRBD2|TRBV4-3|.|TRBJ2-2
CASSPRTGGTNTGELFF
TGCGCCAGCAGCCCCAGGACGGGGGGGACGAACACCGGGGAGCTGTTTTTT
>.|TRBV18|few|TRBJ1-2
CASSPERRDGYGYTF
TGTGCCAGCTCACCGGAAAGGAGAGACGGCTATGGCTACACCTTC
>.|TRBV21-1|.|TRBJ1-2
CASSRRQYYGYTF
TGTGCCAGCAGCAGGCGACAATACTATGGCTACACCTTC
>.|TRBV5-1|few|TRBJ1-2
CASSPTAGISGGYTF
TGCGCCAGCAGCCCGACCGCAGGGATCTCTGGGGGCTACACCTTC
>.|TRBV4-3|.|TRBJ2-1
CASSQDWREQFF
TGCGCCAGCAGCCAAGATTGGCGTGAGCAGTTCTTC
>TRBD2|TRBV7-2|.|TRBJ2-1
CASSHRLAGSYNEQFF
TGTGCCAGCAGCCACCGACTAGCGGGGTCCTACAATGAGCAGTTCTTC
>.|TRBV7-2|many|TRBJ1-5
CASSPQQGGGQPQHF
TGTGCCAGCAGCCCCCAACAGGGAGGCGGTCAGCCCCAGCATTTT
>.|TRBV25-1|few|TRBJ1-1
CASSGTIQGRSEAFF
TGTGCCAGCAGTGGCACTATACAGGGTCGCTCCGAAGCTTTCTTT
>.|TRBV7-6|.|TRBJ2-2
CASRTDSRELFF
TGTGCCAGCAGAACGGATTCTCGGGAGCTGTTTTTT
>.|TRBV7-2|few|TRBJ1-2
CASSLHRSNYGYTF
TGTGCCAGCAGCTTACACCGGAGTAACTATGGCTACACCTTC